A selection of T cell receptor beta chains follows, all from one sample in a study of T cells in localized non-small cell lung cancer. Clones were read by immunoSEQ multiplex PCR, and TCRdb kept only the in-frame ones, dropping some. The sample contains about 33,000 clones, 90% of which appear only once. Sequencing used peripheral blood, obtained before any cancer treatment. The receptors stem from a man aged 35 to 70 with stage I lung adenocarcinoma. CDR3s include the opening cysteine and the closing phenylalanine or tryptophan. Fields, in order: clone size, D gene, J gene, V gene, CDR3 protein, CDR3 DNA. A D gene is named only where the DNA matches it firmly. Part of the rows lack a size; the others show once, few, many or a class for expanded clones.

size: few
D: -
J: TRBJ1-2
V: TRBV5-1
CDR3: CASSQGPAGYGYTF
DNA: TGCGCCAGCAGCCAGGGGCCCGCCGGCTATGGCTACACCTTC

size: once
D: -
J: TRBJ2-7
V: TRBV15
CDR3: CATSRDLGLTSTYEQYF
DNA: TGTGCCACCAGCAGAGATCTTGGGTTGACAAGTACCTACGAGCAGTACTTC

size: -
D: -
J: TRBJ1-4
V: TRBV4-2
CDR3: CASSLPPGKDRTNEKLFF
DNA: TGTGCCAGCAGCCTACCGCCAGGGAAGGATAGAACTAATGAAAAACTGTTTTTT

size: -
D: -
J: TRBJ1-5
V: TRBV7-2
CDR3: CASSLVNRGNQPQHF
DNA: TGTGCCAGCAGCTTAGTTAACCGGGGCAATCAGCCCCAGCATTTT

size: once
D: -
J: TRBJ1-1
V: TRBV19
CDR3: CASMREPNTEAFF
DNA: TGTGCCAGTATGAGGGAACCGAACACTGAAGCTTTCTTT

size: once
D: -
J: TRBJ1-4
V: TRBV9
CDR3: CASSVAGPNEKLFF
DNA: TGTGCCAGCAGCGTAGCCGGGCCTAATGAAAAACTGTTTTTT

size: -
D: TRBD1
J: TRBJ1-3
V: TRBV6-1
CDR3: CASVRYRGRGNTIYF
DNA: TGTGCCAGCGTCCGGTACAGGGGGCGCGGAAACACCATATATTTT

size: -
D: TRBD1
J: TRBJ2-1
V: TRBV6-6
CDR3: CASSYSGQGPNEQFF
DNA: TGTGCCAGCAGTTACTCGGGACAGGGGCCGAATGAGCAGTTCTTC

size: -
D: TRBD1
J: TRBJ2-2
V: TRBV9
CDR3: CASSARGPNTGELFF
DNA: TGTGCCAGCAGCGCTAGGGGGCCGAACACCGGGGAGCTGTTTTTT

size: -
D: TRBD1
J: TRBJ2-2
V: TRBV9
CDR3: CASSVGQGVTGELFF
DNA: TGTGCCAGCAGCGTAGGGCAGGGGGTGACCGGGGAGCTGTTTTTT

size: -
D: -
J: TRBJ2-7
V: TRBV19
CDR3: CASSFSGEQYF
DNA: TGTGCCAGTAGTTTCTCGGGGGAGCAGTACTTC

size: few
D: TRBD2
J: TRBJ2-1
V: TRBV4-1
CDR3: CASSPQDPMTSGGPNEQFF
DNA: TGCGCCAGCAGCCCTCAAGATCCAATGACTAGCGGGGGACCTAATGAGCAGTTCTTC

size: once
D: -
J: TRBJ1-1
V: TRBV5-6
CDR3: CASSLDRASNTEAFF
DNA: TGTGCCAGCAGCTTGGACCGAGCCTCGAACACTGAAGCTTTCTTT

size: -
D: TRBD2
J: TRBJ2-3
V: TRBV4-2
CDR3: CASSQAGGRKADTQYF
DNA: TGTGCCAGCAGCCAAGCGGGGGGGCGCAAAGCAGATACGCAGTATTTT

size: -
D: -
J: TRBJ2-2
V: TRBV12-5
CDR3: CASGLATIPGFAPNTGELFF
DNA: TGTGCTAGTGGTTTGGCCACGATTCCAGGGTTTGCCCCGAACACCGGGGAGCTGTTTTTT

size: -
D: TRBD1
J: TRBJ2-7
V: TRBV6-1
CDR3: CASSVQGATPYEQYF
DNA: TGTGCCAGCAGTGTTCAGGGGGCCACCCCCTACGAGCAGTACTTC

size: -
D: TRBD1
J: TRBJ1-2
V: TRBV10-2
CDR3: CASSASDRSNYGYTF
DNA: TGCGCCAGCAGTGCATCGGACAGGAGCAACTATGGCTACACCTTC

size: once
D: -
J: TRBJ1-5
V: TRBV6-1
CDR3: CASSEQNYSNQPQHF
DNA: TGTGCCAGCAGTGAACAGAATTATAGCAATCAGCCCCAGCATTTT

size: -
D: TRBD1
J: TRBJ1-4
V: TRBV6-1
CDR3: CASSEGQTGKNEKLFF
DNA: TGTGCCAGCAGTGAAGGCCAGACAGGGAAAAATGAAAAACTGTTTTTT

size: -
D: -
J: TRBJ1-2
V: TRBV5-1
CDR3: CASSLAYRAYDGYTF
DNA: TGCGCCAGCAGCTTGGCCTACAGGGCTTACGACGGCTACACCTTC

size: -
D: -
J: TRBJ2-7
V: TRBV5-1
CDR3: CASSLTDGYEQYF
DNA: TGCGCCAGCAGTTTAACCGACGGCTACGAGCAGTACTTC

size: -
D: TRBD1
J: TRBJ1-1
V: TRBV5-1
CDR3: CASSMGQAYTEAFF
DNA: TGCGCCAGCAGCATGGGACAGGCATACACTGAAGCTTTCTTT

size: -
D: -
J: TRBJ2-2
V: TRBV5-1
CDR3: CASSLVETGELFF
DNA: TGCGCCAGCAGCTTGGTAGAAACCGGGGAGCTGTTTTTT

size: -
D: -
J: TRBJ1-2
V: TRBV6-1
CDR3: CASSPAQGYGYTF
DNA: TGTGCCAGCAGTCCCGCGCAGGGCTATGGCTACACCTTC

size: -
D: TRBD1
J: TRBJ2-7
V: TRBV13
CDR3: CASSLATGVREQYF
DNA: TGTGCCAGCAGCTTGGCCACAGGGGTTCGCGAGCAGTACTTC

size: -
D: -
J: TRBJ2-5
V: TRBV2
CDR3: CASSGSQRTDLQETQYF
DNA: TGTGCCAGCAGTGGCTCGCAGAGGACAGACCTCCAAGAGACCCAGTACTTC

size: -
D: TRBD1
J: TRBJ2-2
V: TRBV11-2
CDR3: CASSQVSTGGPGELFF
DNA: TGTGCCAGCAGCCAAGTGTCGACAGGGGGTCCCGGGGAGCTGTTTTTT

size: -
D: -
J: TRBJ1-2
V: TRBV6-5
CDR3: CASILKPGRSYGYTF
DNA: TGTGCCAGCATTCTTAAGCCGGGGAGAAGCTATGGCTACACCTTC

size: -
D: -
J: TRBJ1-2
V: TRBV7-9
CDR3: CASIKMSWGMDGYTF
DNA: TGTGCCAGCATCAAAATGAGTTGGGGAATGGATGGCTACACCTTC

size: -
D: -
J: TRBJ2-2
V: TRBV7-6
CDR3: CASSLGLGARTGELFF
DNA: TGTGCCAGCAGCTTAGGGTTGGGTGCGAGGACCGGGGAGCTGTTTTTT

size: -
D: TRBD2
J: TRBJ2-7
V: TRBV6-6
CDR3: CASSYSGAYEQYF
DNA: TGTGCCAGCAGTTACAGCGGGGCCTACGAGCAGTACTTC

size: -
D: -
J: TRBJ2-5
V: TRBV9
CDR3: CASSVGSRLQETQYF
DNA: TGTGCCAGCAGCGTAGGTTCGCGGCTCCAAGAGACCCAGTACTTC

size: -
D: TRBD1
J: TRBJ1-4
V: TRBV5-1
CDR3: CASSLHRQGSATNEKLFF
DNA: TGCGCCAGCAGCTTGCATCGACAGGGTTCGGCAACTAATGAAAAACTGTTTTTT

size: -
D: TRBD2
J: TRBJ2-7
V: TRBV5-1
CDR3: CASRGGRLAGDEQYF
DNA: TGCGCCAGCCGAGGAGGGCGACTAGCGGGGGACGAGCAGTACTTC

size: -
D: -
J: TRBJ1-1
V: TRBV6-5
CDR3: CASSYSGRMTTEAFF
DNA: TGTGCCAGCAGTTACTCGGGACGGATGACCACTGAAGCTTTCTTT

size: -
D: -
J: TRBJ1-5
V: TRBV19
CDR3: CASIESGPLNQPQHF
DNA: TGTGCCAGTATAGAGTCGGGACCCTTGAATCAGCCCCAGCATTTT